Listed below are T cell receptor beta chains from one sample, sequenced in a study of cytomegalovirus exposure and HLA in healthy donors. Clones were sequenced by immunoSEQ multiplex PCR, and TCRdb holds only the in-frame ones, with some missing. The sample totals about 140,000 clones. The sample was PBMCs. These receptor sequences come from a man aged 35 to 55 in good health and CMV-seronegative. CDR3s include the opening cysteine and the closing phenylalanine or tryptophan. D genes are given only for firm matches.

>TRBV6-5|TRBD1
CASSRTGGTGELFF
>TRBV4-2|TRBD2
CASSQDLAGSEQYF
>TRBV29-1|TRBD1
CSREKDRELCEQYF
>TRBV6-1|TRBD1
CASTRTGGGYEQFF
>TRBV6-5|TRBD1
CAISGGRGYTF
>TRBV6-6|TRBD1
CASDKGQGTYEQYF
>TRBV5-1|TRBD1
CASSRQGENGYTF
>TRBV13|-
CASSLRQASTDTQYF
>TRBV18|TRBD2
CASSPFSGGPYYEQYF
>TRBV4-3|-
CASSPNGGGAYNEQFF
>TRBV25-1|TRBD1
CASSRTGPRSALHF
>TRBV4-3|TRBD1
CASSQGQGPGTSKRDYGYTF
>TRBV5-1|-
CASSLELETDTQYF